This T cell receptor beta chain was captured by sequencing in a study of TIL therapy for anti-PD-1-resistant metastatic lung cancer. The immunoSEQ assay was v3. The repertoire was sequenced with immunoSEQ multiplex PCR; TCRdb's copy has only in-frame clones and lacks some. This sample has nearly 9,500 clones, with roughly 80% found just once. Time point described: pre-treatment sample, taken before nivolumab and TIL therapy. Most excised metastases sampled were pleural nodules or supraclavicular lymph nodes. Germline V lookup: CDR1 SQVTM, CDR2 ANQGSEA. V was shortened by 2 bases and J by 4 bases, with 11 bases between the two germline ends. This CDR3 region has 13 residues.

This receptor was taken from a person aged 25-80 years with non-small cell lung cancer. The starting material was tumor tissue, obtained at baseline. The chain is built from TRBV29-1 and TRBJ1-1, with D unclear. CDR3 protein: CSVEYGSSTEAFF. CDR3 nucleotides: TGCAGCGTTGAATACGGGTCGAGCACTGAAGCTTTCTTT.